This is a list of T cell receptor beta chains from one sample in a study of blood T cell repertoires in COVID-19. Some clones are missing from TCRdb's copy, which holds only in-frame ones; the method was immunoSEQ multiplex PCR. The sample has tens of thousands of clones; 85% to 90% are singletons. The sample was peripheral blood. Receptor source: a man aged 60 to 69 with acute or convalescent COVID-19. CDR3s include the opening cysteine and the closing phenylalanine or tryptophan. The order of the fields is CDR3 length, clone size, J gene, V gene, D gene, CDR3 protein. D genes are given only for firm matches. Where a row states a size, it is once, few, many or the class of an expanded clone; other rows omit it.

13	once	TRBJ2-1	TRBV2	TRBD1	CASSDRGLDEQFF
11	.	TRBJ2-7	TRBV5-1	.	CASSPDKEQYF
13	.	TRBJ1-1	TRBV28	.	CASTRGIGTEAFF
14	.	TRBJ1-5	TRBV3-1/TRBV3-2	.	CASSQGRGNQPQHF
13	.	TRBJ1-5	TRBV5-6	.	CASSLAGMGPQHF
15	.	TRBJ2-7	TRBV5-1	.	CASSPVLGALNEQYF
15	.	TRBJ2-7	TRBV2	TRBD1	CASRPDRSGSYEQYF
15	.	TRBJ1-2	TRBV4-2	TRBD1	CASSPRQGGYYGYTF
15	.	TRBJ2-1	TRBV7-2	TRBD2	CASSFSGAYYNEQFF
16	.	TRBJ2-2	TRBV7-2	.	CASSLWGVGVTGELFF
14	.	TRBJ2-3	TRBV27	.	CASSLSKSADTQYF
15	few	TRBJ2-7	TRBV27	TRBD1	CASSAGTGDSYEQYF
14	few	TRBJ2-7	TRBV6-5	.	CARGGGTSSYEQYF
15	.	TRBJ2-3	TRBV7-2	.	CASSLGGAGQDTQYF
19	few	TRBJ2-2	TRBV12-5	TRBD2	CASGPPGLAPVSSPGELFF
11	.	TRBJ2-1	TRBV11-2	.	CASSFSYEQFF
15	.	TRBJ1-2	TRBV18	.	CASSPLDLQTAGYTF
15	.	TRBJ2-3	TRBV7-2	.	CASSLVQGWTDTQYF
15	.	TRBJ2-1	TRBV6-5	.	CASRTGRLDNNEQFF
11	few	TRBJ2-1	TRBV6-5	.	CASNLQGEQFF
18	.	TRBJ2-1	TRBV4-1	TRBD2	CASSLPGTGGPSYNEQFF
14	.	TRBJ2-5	TRBV2	.	CASSGLGVEETQYF
15	.	TRBJ2-1	TRBV18	TRBD2	CASSPGTSRNYEQFF
17	.	TRBJ2-3	TRBV7-9	TRBD2	CASSLVASGRGTDTQYF
17	.	TRBJ2-6	TRBV5-4	.	CASSSGHDLSGANVLTF
15	.	TRBJ2-1	TRBV7-9	TRBD2	CASSLGGGSYNEQFF
16	few	TRBJ2-5	TRBV28	TRBD1	CASSPGTDPVQETQYF
17	.	TRBJ2-1	TRBV7-2	TRBD2	CASIPRTGTSGYNEQFF
15	once	TRBJ2-7	TRBV10-3	TRBD1	CAISESRQGAYEQYF
13	.	TRBJ1-4	TRBV28	.	CASSSVINEKLFF
15	.	TRBJ2-7	TRBV27	.	CASSLVRGGFSEQYF
16	few	TRBJ2-1	TRBV27	TRBD2	CASSPGLAGVVNEQFF
15	.	TRBJ1-2	TRBV5-5	TRBD1	CASSPGGTGTYGYTF
13	.	TRBJ2-1	TRBV28	.	CASSFGLVRGFFF
18	.	TRBJ1-4	TRBV28	TRBD1	CASSVGQGGRLWGEKLFF
16	.	TRBJ2-2	TRBV4-1	TRBD1	CASKVGQGANTGELFF
15	.	TRBJ2-7	TRBV11-2	.	CASSLISLGSYEQYF
17	few	TRBJ1-6	TRBV9	.	CASSLSGGSSYNSPLHF
15	few	TRBJ2-7	TRBV7-8	TRBD1	CASSFRQGARNEQYF
12	.	TRBJ2-7	TRBV7-4	.	CASSLESNEQYF
16	.	TRBJ2-2	TRBV9	TRBD2	CASSAGRLAVTGELFF
14	once	TRBJ1-2	TRBV6-5	TRBD1	CASSGQGANYGYTF
14	.	TRBJ1-2	TRBV11-2	TRBD1	CASSLGQGTSGYTF
13	.	TRBJ2-7	TRBV30	.	CAWVPSGAYEQYF
17	once	TRBJ2-7	TRBV15	TRBD1	CATSSNRDRGLAYEQYF
14	.	TRBJ1-1	TRBV28	.	CASSPPTGVTEAFF
15	.	TRBJ1-5	TRBV5-1	.	CASSLDGTSNQPQHF
11	.	TRBJ2-7	TRBV20-1	.	CSAYSLYEQYF
14	.	TRBJ2-7	TRBV5-5	.	CASSPGVGDYEQYF
15	.	TRBJ2-5	TRBV3-1/TRBV3-2	TRBD1	CASSQGGTGQETQYF